Listed below are T cell receptor beta chains from one sample, sequenced in a study of blood T cell repertoires in COVID-19. Produced via immunoSEQ multiplex PCR; TCRdb's table is partial and in-frame only. This sample has around 310,000 clones, with just under 90% found just once. Sample: PBMCs or T cells enriched from blood (not recorded which). These receptors all come from a young woman who had recovered from COVID-19. CDR3s include the opening cysteine and the closing phenylalanine or tryptophan. D genes are given only for firm matches. A clone size is listed for some rows: how often the clone was seen (once, few, many), or a class if it is expanded.

V: TRBV5-1; D: TRBD2; J: TRBJ2-7; size: -; CDR3: CASSVASGGYYEQYF; DNA: TGCGCCAGCAGCGTCGCTAGCGGCGGATACTACGAGCAGTACTTC
V: TRBV7-2; D: TRBD1; J: TRBJ2-1; size: -; CDR3: CASSLVIGWDSHNNEQFF; DNA: TGTGCCAGCAGCTTAGTAATTGGATGGGACAGCCACAACAATGAGCAGTTCTTC
V: TRBV4-2; D: TRBD2; J: TRBJ2-3; size: many; CDR3: CASSPTPGLAGGKGTDTQYF; DNA: TGTGCCAGCAGCCCGACTCCGGGACTAGCGGGAGGTAAGGGCACAGATACGCAGTATTTT
V: TRBV14; D: -; J: TRBJ2-7; size: many; CDR3: CASSFQGSYEQYF; DNA: TGTGCCAGCAGCTTCCAGGGCTCCTACGAGCAGTACTTC
V: TRBV28; D: TRBD1; J: TRBJ2-1; size: -; CDR3: CASNLRPGTGVLNEQFF; DNA: TGTGCCAGCAACCTTCGCCCCGGGACAGGGGTACTCAATGAGCAGTTCTTC
V: TRBV6-5; D: TRBD2; J: TRBJ2-7; size: -; CDR3: CASSPGTRRLEQYF; DNA: TGTGCCAGCAGTCCCGGGACTAGAAGGCTCGAGCAGTACTTC
V: TRBV6-1; D: -; J: TRBJ1-2; size: -; CDR3: CASSEVQGPNYGYTF; DNA: TGTGCCAGCAGTGAGGTCCAGGGGCCTAACTATGGCTACACCTTC
V: TRBV27; D: TRBD1; J: TRBJ2-5; size: few; CDR3: CASSGPVQGAGETQYF; DNA: TGTGCCAGCAGTGGACCAGTACAGGGGGCCGGAGAGACCCAGTACTTC
V: TRBV16; D: TRBD1; J: TRBJ1-2; size: -; CDR3: CASSQSNRQGGYGYTF; DNA: TGTGCCAGCAGCCAATCAAATCGACAGGGAGGTTATGGCTACACCTTC
V: TRBV28; D: TRBD1; J: TRBJ1-4; size: -; CDR3: CASQNRGRYEKLFF; DNA: TGTGCCAGCCAAAACAGGGGGCGGTATGAAAAACTGTTTTTT
V: TRBV7-2; D: -; J: TRBJ1-3; size: -; CDR3: CASSLDTSGNTIYF; DNA: TGTGCCAGCAGCTTAGACACCTCTGGAAACACCATATATTTT
V: TRBV5-1; D: TRBD1; J: TRBJ1-1; size: -; CDR3: CASSLVRTGDTEAFF; DNA: TGCGCCAGCAGCTTGGTCAGGACAGGAGACACTGAAGCTTTCTTT
V: TRBV30; D: -; J: TRBJ1-1; size: -; CDR3: CAWIGPHPGENTEAFF; DNA: TGTGCCTGGATTGGGCCCCACCCCGGGGAGAACACTGAAGCTTTCTTT
V: TRBV7-9; D: -; J: TRBJ1-5; size: -; CDR3: CASSLAGGDVSQPQHF; DNA: TGTGCCAGCAGCTTAGCTGGAGGGGACGTGAGTCAGCCCCAGCATTTT
V: TRBV5-1; D: TRBD1; J: TRBJ2-3; size: -; CDR3: CASSVTGVTDTQYF; DNA: TGCGCCAGCAGCGTGACAGGGGTCACAGATACGCAGTATTTT
V: TRBV5-6; D: TRBD1; J: TRBJ2-4; size: -; CDR3: CASSYGQGVLNIQYF; DNA: TGTGCCAGCAGCTACGGACAGGGAGTGCTAAACATTCAGTACTTC
V: TRBV2; D: TRBD2; J: TRBJ2-1; size: -; CDR3: CASSITSGGPFEQFF; DNA: TGTGCCAGCAGTATAACTAGCGGAGGGCCCTTTGAGCAGTTCTTC
V: TRBV29-1; D: -; J: TRBJ1-1; size: -; CDR3: CSVEEGVNTEAFF; DNA: TGCAGCGTTGAGGAGGGAGTGAACACTGAAGCTTTCTTT
V: TRBV30; D: TRBD1; J: TRBJ1-2; size: -; CDR3: CAWGRTGLVDGYTF; DNA: TGTGCCTGGGGTCGGACAGGCTTGGTTGATGGCTACACCTTC
V: TRBV30; D: -; J: TRBJ2-2; size: -; CDR3: CAWSVRVLTGELFF; DNA: TGTGCCTGGAGTGTACGGGTTCTCACCGGGGAGCTGTTTTTT
V: TRBV5-1; D: -; J: TRBJ2-1; size: -; CDR3: CASRELQGYNEQFF; DNA: TGCGCCAGCAGGGAACTACAGGGCTACAATGAGCAGTTCTTC
V: TRBV18; D: TRBD2; J: TRBJ2-3; size: -; CDR3: CASSPPKRLATDTQYF; DNA: TGTGCCAGCTCACCACCGAAGCGACTAGCGACAGATACGCAGTATTTT
V: TRBV19; D: TRBD2; J: TRBJ2-1; size: -; CDR3: CASTLAGVNEQFF; DNA: TGTGCCAGTACTCTCGCGGGAGTGAATGAGCAGTTCTTC
V: TRBV3-1/TRBV3-2; D: TRBD1; J: TRBJ1-1; size: -; CDR3: CASSLTGGNTEAFF; DNA: TGTGCCAGCAGCCTGACAGGGGGAAACACTGAAGCTTTCTTT
V: TRBV25-1; D: TRBD1; J: TRBJ1-1; size: -; CDR3: CASISNRGLPTEAFF; DNA: TGTGCCAGCATCTCAAACAGGGGCCTACCTACTGAAGCTTTCTTT
V: TRBV7-9; D: -; J: TRBJ1-2; size: -; CDR3: CASSLADRLRVNYGYTF; DNA: TGTGCCAGCAGCTTAGCCGACAGGCTGCGGGTTAACTATGGCTACACCTTC
V: TRBV10-3; D: -; J: TRBJ1-1; size: -; CDR3: CAISELEVTTEAFF; DNA: TGTGCCATCAGTGAGCTGGAGGTTACAACTGAAGCTTTCTTT
V: TRBV18; D: TRBD1; J: TRBJ2-2; size: -; CDR3: CASSPFDRGLAGELFF; DNA: TGTGCCAGCTCACCATTCGACAGGGGACTCGCCGGGGAGCTGTTTTTT
V: TRBV19; D: TRBD1; J: TRBJ1-1; size: -; CDR3: CASSTFSDRGLTAFF; DNA: TGTGCCAGTAGTACCTTCTCGGACAGGGGGCTGACAGCTTTCTTT
V: TRBV24-1; D: -; J: TRBJ2-1; size: few; CDR3: CATSDLKLGTTGEQFF; DNA: TGTGCCACCAGTGATTTAAAGTTGGGGACAACAGGAGAACAGTTCTTC
V: TRBV19; D: -; J: TRBJ1-1; size: -; CDR3: CASSTSGEAFF; DNA: TGTGCCAGTAGTACGTCAGGGGAAGCTTTCTTT
V: TRBV29-1; D: -; J: TRBJ2-5; size: few; CDR3: CSVRQTQETQYF; DNA: TGCAGCGTTCGACAGACCCAAGAGACCCAGTACTTC
V: TRBV11-2; D: -; J: TRBJ2-2; size: few; CDR3: CASSPGAGTGELFF; DNA: TGTGCCAGCAGCCCAGGGGCCGGCACCGGGGAGCTGTTTTTT
V: TRBV13; D: TRBD2; J: TRBJ2-2; size: -; CDR3: CASSQTGLAGGGNTGELFF; DNA: TGTGCCAGCAGCCAGACCGGACTAGCGGGAGGAGGGAACACCGGGGAGCTGTTTTTT
V: TRBV6-6; D: TRBD1; J: TRBJ1-6; size: -; CDR3: CASSRSGQAAFYSPLHF; DNA: TGTGCCAGCAGTCGAAGCGGACAGGCCGCTTTTTATTCACCCCTCCACTTT
V: TRBV5-1; D: TRBD1; J: TRBJ2-7; size: -; CDR3: CASRTGNSYEQYF; DNA: TGCGCCAGCAGGACAGGGAATTCCTACGAGCAGTACTTC
V: TRBV7-9; D: TRBD2; J: TRBJ2-7; size: -; CDR3: CASSLARLAGAWSREQYF; DNA: TGTGCCAGCAGCTTAGCGAGACTAGCGGGAGCATGGTCGCGCGAGCAGTACTTC
V: TRBV14; D: -; J: TRBJ2-7; size: -; CDR3: CATRSRDSYEQYF; DNA: TGTGCCACCCGAAGCAGGGATTCCTACGAGCAGTACTTC
V: TRBV4-2; D: TRBD2; J: TRBJ2-3; size: -; CDR3: CASSQDWAGGSTDTQYF; DNA: TGTGCCAGCAGCCAAGATTGGGCGGGAGGAAGCACAGATACGCAGTATTTT
V: TRBV19; D: -; J: TRBJ1-2; size: -; CDR3: CASRFMHRGGSSGYTF; DNA: TGTGCCAGTCGGTTTATGCATAGGGGGGGATCCAGCGGCTACACCTTC
V: TRBV10-3; D: -; J: TRBJ1-5; size: few; CDR3: CAISRVNQPQHF; DNA: TGTGCCATCAGCAGGGTAAATCAGCCCCAGCATTTT
V: TRBV7-2; D: -; J: TRBJ2-1; size: -; CDR3: CASSLSLQSYNEQFF; DNA: TGTGCCAGCAGCTTAAGTCTCCAGTCCTACAATGAGCAGTTCTTC
V: TRBV29-1; D: -; J: TRBJ1-2; size: -; CDR3: CSVESGIGGYTF; DNA: TGCAGCGTTGAATCGGGGATCGGTGGCTACACCTTC
V: TRBV16; D: TRBD2; J: TRBJ2-3; size: -; CDR3: CASSYFSGDTDTQYF; DNA: TGTGCCAGCAGCTACTTTAGCGGGGACACAGATACGCAGTATTTT
V: TRBV5-1; D: TRBD2; J: TRBJ2-3; size: -; CDR3: CASSLGLAGVQTDTQYF; DNA: TGCGCCAGCAGCTTGGGACTAGCGGGAGTTCAAACAGATACGCAGTATTTT
V: TRBV19; D: -; J: TRBJ2-2; size: -; CDR3: CASSILRRGTGELFF; DNA: TGTGCCAGTAGTATTCTGAGGAGGGGAACCGGGGAGCTGTTTTTT
V: TRBV10-3; D: TRBD1; J: TRBJ1-3; size: -; CDR3: CAIRNDRGSAGNTIYF; DNA: TGTGCCATCAGGAATGACAGGGGATCGGCTGGAAACACCATATATTTT
V: TRBV3-1/TRBV3-2; D: TRBD2; J: TRBJ2-1; size: -; CDR3: CASSQGTRLAAHNEQFF; DNA: TGTGCCAGCAGCCAAGGAACCCGGCTAGCGGCCCACAATGAGCAGTTCTTC
V: TRBV9; D: TRBD1; J: TRBJ2-2; size: -; CDR3: CASSVGQGVTTGELFF; DNA: TGTGCCAGCAGCGTAGGACAGGGGGTAACTACCGGGGAGCTGTTTTTT
V: TRBV4-2; D: TRBD2; J: TRBJ2-7; size: -; CDR3: CASSQGSGTSGIWGYEQYF; DNA: TGTGCCAGCAGCCAAGGTTCCGGGACTAGCGGGATTTGGGGCTACGAGCAGTACTTC
V: TRBV10-3; D: TRBD1; J: TRBJ2-1; size: -; CDR3: CAITRGQGQNEQFF; DNA: TGTGCCATCACGAGGGGACAGGGGCAAAATGAGCAGTTCTTC
V: TRBV13; D: -; J: TRBJ1-3; size: -; CDR3: CASSLKRGTNGNTIYF; DNA: TGTGCCAGCAGCTTAAAGCGGGGGACCAACGGAAACACCATATATTTT
V: TRBV6-1; D: -; J: TRBJ1-2; size: -; CDR3: CASSEFSGMVGYTF; DNA: TGTGCCAGCAGTGAATTCTCAGGGATGGTTGGCTACACCTTC
V: TRBV28; D: TRBD1; J: TRBJ1-1; size: -; CDR3: CASSWDRREAFF; DNA: TGTGCCAGCAGTTGGGACAGACGTGAAGCTTTCTTT
V: TRBV28; D: -; J: TRBJ2-6; size: few; CDR3: CASSPQNSGANVLTF; DNA: TGTGCCAGCAGCCCCCAAAACTCTGGGGCCAACGTCCTGACTTTC
V: TRBV5-1; D: -; J: TRBJ2-5; size: -; CDR3: CASSLVSGATKMTQYF; DNA: TGCGCCAGCAGCTTGGTATCCGGAGCCACCAAGATGACCCAGTACTTC
V: TRBV5-1; D: TRBD1; J: TRBJ1-4; size: -; CDR3: CASSVGQGSEKLFF; DNA: TGCGCCAGCAGCGTGGGACAGGGGAGTGAAAAACTGTTTTTT
V: TRBV6-5; D: -; J: TRBJ2-3; size: -; CDR3: CASSYFNEADTQYF; DNA: TGTGCCAGCAGTTACTTTAATGAGGCAGATACGCAGTATTTT
V: TRBV13; D: -; J: TRBJ2-7; size: once; CDR3: CASSLGLMGNTYEQYF; DNA: TGTGCCAGCAGCTTAGGCCTAATGGGCAATACCTACGAGCAGTACTTC
V: TRBV18; D: -; J: TRBJ2-7; size: once; CDR3: CASSLSQSIHEQYF; DNA: TGTGCCAGCTCACTCTCCCAGTCCATCCACGAGCAGTACTTC